This is a list of T cell receptor beta chains from one sample in a study of blood T cell repertoires in COVID-19. TCRdb's copy holds only in-frame clones and misses some; the assay was immunoSEQ multiplex PCR. The profile shows nearly 350,000 clones, around 91% of them singletons. The source material was peripheral blood. These receptors all come from a woman aged 18 to 35 who had recovered from COVID-19. Each CDR3 is given with its conserved first and last residue. The D gene is left open where the match is weak. Only some rows state a clone size, as once, few, many or a class for expanded clones.

clone size	V gene	J gene	D gene	CDR3 protein	CDR3 DNA
.	TRBV5-1	TRBJ2-3	.	CASRTAGSTDTQYF	TGCGCCAGCAGGACAGCGGGTAGCACAGATACGCAGTATTTT
.	TRBV21-1	TRBJ2-2	.	CARGRLTLRDRGPGELFF	TGTGCCAGGGGCCGGTTAACTCTCCGGGACAGGGGGCCCGGGGAGCTGTTTTTT
.	TRBV27	TRBJ2-2	.	CASSRHQGGVPGELFF	TGTGCCAGCAGCCGACACCAAGGGGGAGTCCCCGGGGAGCTGTTTTTT
.	TRBV5-1	TRBJ2-1	TRBD2	CASSMAGGSYNEQFF	TGCGCCAGCAGCATGGCGGGAGGCTCCTACAATGAGCAGTTCTTC
.	TRBV5-1	TRBJ1-1	TRBD1	CASSLVGQGYAEAFF	TGCGCCAGCAGCTTGGTGGGACAGGGATACGCTGAAGCTTTCTTT
.	TRBV12-5	TRBJ2-1	TRBD2	CASGWSRTSGYSRAYNEQFF	TGTGCTAGTGGTTGGTCCAGGACTAGCGGGTATAGTAGGGCCTACAATGAGCAGTTCTTC
.	TRBV5-1	TRBJ1-2	.	CASSPGVNYGYTF	TGCGCCAGCAGTCCGGGAGTCAACTATGGCTACACCTTC
.	TRBV14	TRBJ2-3	TRBD2	CASSQHRRTSGSDTQYF	TGTGCCAGCAGCCAACACAGACGGACTAGCGGGAGCGATACGCAGTATTTT
.	TRBV14	TRBJ1-1	.	CASSNRDGAYSKAFF	TGTGCCAGCAGCAACAGGGACGGCGCCTACTCTAAAGCTTTCTTT
.	TRBV27	TRBJ1-1	TRBD1	CASSLGQVGNTEAFF	TGTGCCAGCAGTCTCGGACAGGTTGGGAACACTGAAGCTTTCTTT
.	TRBV19	TRBJ1-2	.	CASSILLGPGYTF	TGTGCCAGTAGTATCCTTCTGGGGCCGGGCTACACCTTC
once	TRBV19	TRBJ2-5	.	CASSIRGSEETQYF	TGTGCCAGTAGTATCCGGGGTAGTGAGGAGACCCAGTACTTC
.	TRBV7-9	TRBJ1-4	TRBD1	CASSRTEGAHEKLFF	TGTGCCAGCAGCCGGACTGAGGGGGCACATGAAAAACTGTTTTTT
.	TRBV2	TRBJ2-5	.	CASTRESEETQYF	TGTGCCAGCACCAGGGAATCGGAAGAGACCCAGTACTTC
.	TRBV27	TRBJ2-1	TRBD2	CASRLAGARNEQFF	TGTGCCAGCAGGCTAGCGGGAGCACGAAATGAGCAGTTCTTC
.	TRBV7-2	TRBJ2-2	TRBD2	CASTSTSGAGELFF	TGTGCCAGCACCTCGACTAGCGGGGCCGGGGAGCTGTTTTTT
.	TRBV11-2	TRBJ1-2	.	CASSLEARGASSGYTF	TGTGCCAGCAGCTTAGAAGCACGGGGGGCGAGTAGTGGCTACACCTTC
.	TRBV12-3/TRBV12-4	TRBJ2-1	.	CASRNRVSNEQFF	TGTGCCAGCAGGAACAGGGTAAGCAATGAGCAGTTCTTC
once	TRBV30	TRBJ2-1	.	CAWSVGSSSYNEQFF	TGTGCCTGGAGTGTAGGGAGCAGCTCCTACAATGAGCAGTTCTTC
.	TRBV30	TRBJ1-2	TRBD1	CAWSRDRGSYGYTF	TGTGCCTGGAGCCGGGACAGGGGGTCCTATGGCTACACCTTC
.	TRBV5-1	TRBJ1-1	TRBD1	CASSLLRQGAYMGTEAFF	TGCGCCAGCAGCTTATTGAGACAGGGGGCTTATATGGGGACTGAAGCTTTCTTT
.	TRBV10-3	TRBJ2-1	.	CAISGKTSYNEQFF	TGTGCCATCAGTGGAAAGACTAGCTACAATGAGCAGTTCTTC
.	TRBV4-2	TRBJ2-1	TRBD2	CASSQTGTSGNEQFF	TGTGCCAGCAGCCAAACCGGGACTAGCGGCAATGAGCAGTTCTTC
.	TRBV4-3	TRBJ2-1	TRBD2	CASSQDGCGRAIDEQFF	TGCGCCAGCAGCCAAGATGGTTGCGGGAGGGCCATCGATGAGCAGTTCTTC
.	TRBV30	TRBJ1-5	TRBD1	CAWSHGTGFQGLDQPQHF	TGTGCCTGGAGCCACGGGACAGGGTTCCAGGGACTGGATCAGCCCCAGCATTTT
.	TRBV5-1	TRBJ2-2	TRBD1	CASSATGGRGTGELFF	TGCGCCAGCAGCGCCACAGGGGGCAGGGGCACCGGGGAGCTGTTTTTT
.	TRBV28	TRBJ2-3	TRBD1	CASSSSGQGVADTQYF	TGTGCCAGCAGTTCCTCGGGACAGGGGGTCGCAGATACGCAGTATTTT
.	TRBV6-2/TRBV6-3	TRBJ1-2	.	CASSWTDWGYTF	TGTGCCAGCAGTTGGACGGACTGGGGCTACACCTTC
.	TRBV27	TRBJ1-2	TRBD1	CASSLTQKGAAANRPGVRDGYTF	TGTGCCAGCAGTCTAACACAAAAGGGGGCAGCAGCGAACCGGCCCGGGGTTCGAGATGGCTACACCTTC
.	TRBV11-3	TRBJ1-2	.	CASSLGSGSYGYTF	TGTGCCAGCAGCTTAGGGTCGGGGAGCTATGGCTACACCTTC
.	TRBV27	TRBJ2-1	TRBD2	CASSPRTSSRVYNEQFF	TGTGCCAGCAGTCCCCGGACTAGCAGTAGAGTATACAATGAGCAGTTCTTC
.	TRBV10-3	TRBJ1-2	TRBD1	CAISGDRVSYTF	TGTGCCATCAGTGGGGACAGGGTAAGCTACACCTTC
.	TRBV19	TRBJ2-3	TRBD1	CASSIDGQGSDTQYF	TGTGCCAGTAGTATTGACGGACAGGGGTCTGATACGCAGTATTTT
.	TRBV7-2	TRBJ1-1	.	CASSFERGAEAFF	TGTGCCAGCAGCTTTGAACGGGGGGCTGAAGCTTTCTTT
.	TRBV10-3	TRBJ1-2	.	CAIGQYGYTF	TGTGCCATCGGACAGTATGGCTACACCTTC
.	TRBV9	TRBJ2-2	.	CASSFSLTDANTGELFF	TGTGCCAGCAGCTTCTCTTTGACAGACGCGAACACCGGGGAGCTGTTTTTT
.	TRBV28	TRBJ1-1	.	CASTYPARENTEAFF	TGTGCCAGCACCTATCCCGCCCGGGAGAACACTGAAGCTTTCTTT
.	TRBV6-5	TRBJ1-5	.	CASSTREQQPQHF	TGTGCCAGCAGTACCCGGGAGCAGCAGCCCCAGCATTTT
.	TRBV6-1	TRBJ2-1	.	CASSEGDDRYNEQFF	TGTGCCAGCAGTGAAGGGGATGACAGGTACAATGAGCAGTTCTTC
.	TRBV7-2	TRBJ2-1	TRBD2	CASSLPPSLAGGPYNEQFF	TGTGCCAGCAGCCTACCTCCTTCCCTAGCGGGAGGGCCCTACAATGAGCAGTTCTTC